This T cell receptor beta chain was sequenced during a study of lymphopenia after photon versus proton radiotherapy. The CDR3 length is 13 residues. CDR1 LGHNA and CDR2 YSLEER come from the germline V gene. Trimming took off 4 bases at V and 7 bases at J, with 12 bases between the two ends. Clones were sequenced by immunoSEQ multiplex PCR, and TCRdb holds only the in-frame ones, with some missing. The sample has 35,000 to 50,000 clones; more than 85% are singletons. The study, taken as a whole, reports: Relative stability marked proton patients; photon patients lost diversity and naive cells. Better survival with proton therapy was suggested as possible, not demonstrated. A bigger post-nadir fall in TCR diversity correlated inversely with survival time in deceased patients. After lymphocyte nadir, photon-treated repertoires showed oligoclonal expansion, especially CD8+ Temra.

About this clone: What it binds is not known.

This specimen consisted of peripheral blood, obtained from a patient treated with photon-based radiotherapy. The chain couples TRBV4-3 to TRBJ2-3; no firm D call. The sequence was collected from a man aged 55-75 years with cholangiocarcinoma. The CDR3 sequence: CASSRDAQNTQYF. Here the CDR3 DNA reads TGCGCCAGCAGCCGCGACGCGCAGAATACGCAGTATTTT.